One and the same sample provided the 23 T cell receptor beta chains below, sequenced in a study of cytomegalovirus exposure and HLA in healthy donors. It was with 60 Vbeta and 13 Jbeta primers that the PCR ran. The assay was immunoSEQ multiplex PCR, and TCRdb's table has in-frame clones only and misses some. The top ten hold roughly a sixth of the sample, which has fewer than 250,000 clones, over 60% seen once. The material sequenced was PBMCs. The origin of the receptors is a man aged 40-50 years in good health and CMV-seronegative.

The V call is TRBV6-5, the J call TRBJ1-4; maybe TRBD1 (5 bases). The CDR3 has 15 residues. The germline V and J ends were trimmed by 7 bases and 4 bases, with 16 bases remaining between them. The V gene's germline CDR1 is MNHEY and CDR2 SVGAGI. DNA for the CDR3: TGTGCCAGCACCGTAGGGACTGGACTTAATGAAAAACTGTTTTTT. Translating gives CASTVGTGLNEKLFF.

V usage is TRBV27 and J usage is TRBJ2-5, with 9 bases identical to TRBD1. The germline gives CDR1 MNHEY, CDR2 SMNVEV (reference sequence). The junction had 10 bases not matched to a gene; V was cut back by 4 bases and J by 7 bases. The CDR3 totals 15 residues. The DNA of the CDR3 is TGTGCCAGCAGTTCATCAGGACAGGGGCTTAGGACCCAGTACTTC. Protein: CASSSSGQGLRTQYF.

V usage is TRBV19 and J usage is TRBJ1-4; D not certain. Germline-derived CDR1 and CDR2 are LNHDA and SQIVND (reference sequence). The ends were cut back, 7 bases at V and 1 base at J, with 13 bases in the middle. The CDR3 loop spans 15 amino acids. The CDR3 reads CASTSPSRTNEKLFF. For the CDR3, the DNA is TGTGCCAGTACTTCCCCTTCGAGAACTAATGAAAAACTGTTTTTT.

This clone was detected a few times. The rearrangement uses TRBV4-3 and TRBJ1-1; D ambiguous. Trimming took 0 bases from V and 1 from J, leaving 6 bases between them. Germline loops: CDR1 LGHNA, CDR2 YSLEER. CDR3 length: 14 amino acids. The CDR3 DNA reads as TGCGCCAGCAGCCAAGAGGCGGGGAACACTGAAGCTTTCTTT. Amino acid sequence: CASSQEAGNTEAFF.

This chain joins TRBV14 and TRBJ2-5; 7 bases match TRBD2. V was clipped by 1 base and J by 1 base; unmatched bases: 3. Germline CDR1 and CDR2: SGHDN and FVKESK. This CDR3 is built from 15 residues. CDR3 bases: TGTGCCAGCAGCCAAGCTCTAGCGGTCCAAGAGACCCAGTACTTC. Translation: CASSQALAVQETQYF.

The chain uses TRBV5-1 and TRBJ2-7; no clear D gene. This CDR3 is built from 12 residues. In germline, CDR1 is SGHRS, CDR2 YFSETQ. V was trimmed by 3 bases and J by 6 bases, leaving 10 bases between them. In DNA, the CDR3 is TGCGCCAGCAGCTCGTTAAATCGCGAGCAGTACTTC. It is translated as CASSSLNREQYF.

The CDR3 DNA follows: TGCGCCAGCAGCCAAGGACATATTAATTCACCCCTCCACTTT. This gives the protein CASSQGHINSPLHF. This chain uses TRBV4-3 with TRBJ1-6; D remains unclear. Germline V lookup: CDR1 LGHNA, CDR2 YSLEER. Trimming removed 1 base at V and 6 bases at J, with 7 bases between. The CDR3 spans 14 residues.

The V call is TRBV28, the J call TRBJ1-3, with D perhaps TRBD1 (6 bases). Germline-derived CDR1 and CDR2 are MDHEN and SYDVKM. This CDR3 comprises 16 residues. V was pared by 7 bases and J by 0 bases, with 16 bases between. CDR3 region: CASTSAQGRSGNTIYF. CDR3 nucleotide sequence: TGTGCCAGCACCTCGGCCCAGGGGCGCTCTGGAAACACCATATATTTT.

In this sample, this clone turned up a few times. The chain is built from TRBV10-3 and TRBJ2-1; D unclear. The V gene lost 0 bases and the J gene lost 6 bases, with 3 bases spanning the gap. The CDR3 loop spans 12 amino acids. Germline V lookup: CDR1 ENHRY, CDR2 SYGVKD. CDR3: CAISESLNEQFF. DNA for the CDR3: TGTGCCATCAGTGAGTCTCTCAATGAGCAGTTCTTC.

This clone has a handful of counts. The chain carries TRBV9 and TRBJ1-1; unclear D gene. CDR1 and CDR2 from the germline V gene are SGDLS and YYNGEE. Trimming cost V 0 bases and J 0 bases, with 6 bases left between them. The CDR3 has 14 residues. For the CDR3, the DNA is TGTGCCAGCAGCGTAGGTCGGTTGAACACTGAAGCTTTCTTT. It codes for CASSVGRLNTEAFF. Full variable domain (missing parts from reference TRBV9 and TRBJ1-1): DSGVTQTPKHLITATGQRVTLRCSPRSGDLSVYWYQQSLDQGLQFLIQYYNGEERAKGNILERFSAQQFPDLHSELNLSSLELGDSALYFCASSVGRLNTEAFFGQGTRLTVV.

This clone was observed a few times. This chain links TRBV2 with TRBJ1-1, with D perhaps matching TRBD1 (5 bases). The CDR3 is 16 amino acids. CDR1 SNHLY and CDR2 FYNNEI come from the germline V gene. The V end was cut by 4 bases, the J end by 5 bases, with 20 bases between. The CDR3 DNA follows: TGTGCCAGCAGTGCCCCGGCAGGGCGGGGAAAAACTGAAGCTTTCTTT. Translated: CASSAPAGRGKTEAFF.

The V call is TRBV7-6, the J call TRBJ2-5, with a possible D match to TRBD2 (5 bases). This CDR3 region has 16 residues. Germline lookup yields CDR1 SGHVS and CDR2 FNYEAQ. V was clipped by 1 base and J by 4 bases, with 16 bases between them. The CDR3 here is CASSLESPGVGETQYF. For the CDR3, the DNA is TGTGCCAGCAGCTTAGAATCCCCCGGGGTAGGAGAGACCCAGTACTTC. Complete variable domain (other parts from reference TRBV7-6 and TRBJ2-5): GAGVSQSPRYKVTKRGQDVALRCDPISGHVSLYWYRQALGQGPEFLTYFNYEAQQDKSGLPNDRFSAERPEGSISTLTIQRTEQRDSAMYRCASSLESPGVGETQYFGPGTRLLVL.

The genes are TRBV6-6 and TRBJ1-1, with TRBD1 identical over 9 bases. There are 15 residues in the CDR3. V was pared by 3 bases and J by 4 bases, with 6 bases of the junction left unmatched. Germline CDR1 MNHNY, CDR2 SVGAGI (reference sequence). The CDR3 DNA reads as TGTGCCAGCAGTTATCCAACAGGGGGCGGCACTGAAGCTTTCTTT. It specifies CASSYPTGGGTEAFF.

The chain is built from TRBV6-4 and TRBJ2-1; TRBD2 is a possible D gene (6 bases). Trimming shortened V by 4 bases and J by 6 bases, and 10 bases separated the two germline ends. CDR1 is MRHNA and CDR2 is SNTAGT in the germline V gene. The CDR3 has 13 residues. The CDR3 DNA reads TGTGCCAGCAGTGTGGGGACTTCCAATGAGCAGTTCTTC. Translation: CASSVGTSNEQFF.

The V and J genes are TRBV4-3 and TRBJ1-1; the D gene is possibly TRBD1 (5 bases). This CDR3 spans 14 amino acids. The germline CDR1 and CDR2 sequences are LGHNA and YSLEER. Deletions cut 0 bases from V and 5 bases from J, with 10 bases between. CDR3 residues: CASSQETAWTEAFF. The CDR3 DNA sequence: TGCGCCAGCAGCCAAGAGACAGCTTGGACTGAAGCTTTCTTT.

The chain combines TRBV30 with TRBJ1-5, with TRBD1 matching over 9 bases. The CDR3 is 15 residues long. From germline, CDR1 is GTSNPN and CDR2 SVGIG (reference sequence). V lost 0 bases and J lost 5; bases outside the gene matches: 5. CDR3 sequence reads: CAWSVWGQGDQPQHF. Written as DNA, the CDR3 is TGTGCCTGGAGTGTATGGGGACAGGGCGATCAGCCCCAGCATTTT.

The chain uses TRBV27 and TRBJ1-2; maybe TRBD1 (6 bases). In germline, CDR1 is MNHEY, CDR2 SMNVEV (reference sequence). V lost 4 bases to trimming and J lost 0 bases, with 12 bases between them. CDR3 length equals 15 residues. This CDR3 is CASSSLGAANYGYTF. In DNA form, the CDR3 reads TGTGCCAGCAGTTCCCTGGGGGCGGCTAACTATGGCTACACCTTC.

The rearrangement uses TRBV6-5 and TRBJ1-1; D is uncertain. The germline V and J ends were trimmed by 2 bases and 1 base, with 5 bases remaining between them. The CDR3 extends over 13 amino acids. Germline values: CDR1 MNHEY, CDR2 SVGAGI. The CDR3 reads CASSYGRNTEAFF. The CDR3 coding sequence is TGTGCCAGCAGTTACGGCAGGAACACTGAAGCTTTCTTT.

The chain recombines TRBV14 with TRBJ2-7; D possibly corresponds to TRBD1 (6 bases). Germline V gene data show CDR1 as SGHDN and CDR2 as FVKESK. Trimming took 0 bases from V and 7 from J, leaving 16 bases between them. The CDR3 consists of 15 residues. CDR3 nucleotide sequence: TGTGCCAGCAGCCAAGAGTACAGGGCGACGGGGGAGCAGTACTTC. Translated: CASSQEYRATGEQYF. Filled out from reference TRBV14 and TRBJ2-7, the complete variable domain reads EAGVTQFPSHSVIEKGQTVTLRCDPISGHDNLYWYRRVMGKEIKFLLHFVKESKQDESGMPNNRFLAERTGGTYSTLKVQPAELEDSGVYFCASSQEYRATGEQYFGPGTRLTVT.

This sequence joins TRBV6-5 and TRBJ1-1, with D unclear. This CDR3 spans 14 amino acids. Germline V gives CDR1 MNHEY, CDR2 SVGAGI. The ends were cut back, 5 bases at V and 4 bases at J, with 14 bases in the middle. CDR3 residues: CASSLDGRVTEAFF. DNA for the CDR3: TGTGCCAGCAGTCTCGACGGGAGGGTCACTGAAGCTTTCTTT.

The chain links TRBV7-2 to TRBJ1-2; 9 bases are a match to TRBD1. Germline CDR1 reads SGHTA; CDR2 reads FQGNSA. The CDR3 loop spans 15 amino acids. V shed 0 bases and J 6 bases; nucleotides not matched to a gene: 5. The CDR3 nucleotides read TGTGCCAGCAGCTTAGCCGGGACAGGGCGGAATGGCTACACCTTC. It yields the protein CASSLAGTGRNGYTF.

The genes are TRBV5-1 and TRBJ2-1, with 9 bases that match TRBD2. CDR3 length: 15 residues. Germline V gene data show CDR1 as SGHRS and CDR2 as YFSETQ. The trim removed 3 bases at V and 2 bases at J, leaving 3 bases unmatched. Here the CDR3 reads CASSWAGGAYNEQFF. In DNA, the CDR3 is TGCGCCAGCAGCTGGGCGGGGGGGGCCTACAATGAGCAGTTCTTC.

This clone appeared a few times. This chain joins TRBV19 and TRBJ2-2; 9 nucleotides align to TRBD1. This CDR3 contains 18 residues. The junction had 12 bases not matched to a gene; V was cut back by 6 bases and J by 1 base. Germline V CDR1 and CDR2: LNHDA, SQIVND (reference sequence). CDR3 sequence (DNA): TGTGCCAGTAGCCGTCACGCCCCGGGACAGGGGAACACCGGGGAGCTGTTTTTT. As protein: CASSRHAPGQGNTGELFF.